Reported below is one TCR beta chain. No antigen is known for it. The entry originates in a study of cytomegalovirus exposure and HLA in healthy donors. General study results and limits: Researchers reported that a few CMV-associated chains were confirmed in vitro as CMV antigen-specific. TCR beta chain V- and J-gene trimming was linked, in a later analysis, to a missense variant in DCLRE1C.

The CDR3 contains 14 residues. The V end was cut by 2 bases, the J end by 3 bases, with 8 bases between. In germline, CDR1 is MDHEN, CDR2 SYDVKM. Vbeta (60) and Jbeta (13) primers were used in the PCR. Here immunoSEQ multiplex PCR was the method, and the copy in TCRdb shows in-frame clones only, minus some. The repertoire includes 100,000 to 150,000 clones, approximately 80% of them detected once, and 0.94% sits in the top ten. The specimen was PBMCs. This chain connects TRBV28 to TRBJ1-5; D is perhaps TRBD1 (5 bases). The receptor was isolated from a woman in her sixties or seventies in good health and CMV-seronegative. CDR3 in DNA: TGTGCCAGCAGTTTAGGACACATCAATCAGCCCCAGCATTTT. Its translation: CASSLGHINQPQHF.